A selection of T cell receptor beta chains follows, all from one sample in a study of blood T cell repertoires in COVID-19. The table came from immunoSEQ multiplex PCR; TCRdb's copy has only in-frame clones and leaves some out. This table has about 210,000 clones, approximately 80% appearing once. Sequenced: peripheral blood. Receptors originate from a man aged 50 or older with active or convalescent COVID-19. Both conserved end residues are part of each CDR3. D genes are given only for firm matches. The size of a clone is reported for some rows only, either as once, few or many, or as a class for expanded clones.

TRBV7-3,TRBJ1-6,.,.,CASSTEQRSPLHF,TGTGCCAGCAGCACAGAACAGCGGTCACCCCTCCACTTT
TRBV29-1,TRBJ2-1,.,.,CSVVPGNRNEQFF,TGCAGCGTTGTTCCCGGGAATCGGAATGAGCAGTTCTTC
TRBV28,TRBJ2-7,once,.,CASSRGRVIAYEQYF,TGTGCCAGCAGTCGAGGCAGGGTAATTGCCTACGAGCAGTACTTC
TRBV7-3,TRBJ2-3,.,TRBD2,CASSLAGVDTQYF,TGTGCCAGCAGCTTAGCGGGGGTAGATACGCAGTATTTT
TRBV20-1,TRBJ1-1,.,.,CSASPQAEAFF,TGCAGTGCTAGCCCCCAGGCAGAAGCTTTCTTT
TRBV10-3,TRBJ2-7,.,TRBD2,CAISESERTSLEQYF,TGTGCCATCAGTGAGTCAGAAAGGACTAGCCTCGAGCAGTACTTC
TRBV27,TRBJ1-1,once,.,CASRFQGDNTEAFF,TGTGCCAGCAGATTTCAGGGCGATAACACTGAAGCTTTCTTT
TRBV5-1,TRBJ1-2,.,.,CASSPSPGQTYGYTF,TGCGCCAGCAGCCCCAGCCCCGGACAGACCTATGGCTACACCTTC
TRBV21-1,TRBJ1-5,.,.,CASIQRGGNQPQHF,TGTGCCAGCATCCAACGAGGGGGAAATCAGCCCCAGCATTTT
TRBV19,TRBJ1-2,few,.,CASSILIREGNGYTF,TGTGCCAGTAGTATACTCATCAGGGAAGGCAATGGCTACACCTTC
TRBV10-3,TRBJ2-5,.,TRBD1,CAISDRGRSETQYF,TGTGCCATCAGTGACAGGGGGCGATCGGAGACCCAGTACTTC
TRBV30,TRBJ2-7,.,TRBD2,CAWSAGTRNEQYF,TGTGCCTGGAGCGCCGGGACTAGAAACGAGCAGTACTTC
TRBV2,TRBJ1-1,.,TRBD1,CATTGSTDTEAFF,TGTGCCACGACAGGGTCTACGGACACTGAAGCTTTCTTT
TRBV4-2,TRBJ1-1,.,.,CASSQGAGSEAFF,TGTGCCAGCAGCCAAGGTGCGGGGTCCGAAGCTTTCTTT
TRBV12-3/TRBV12-4,TRBJ1-6,few,.,CASSLGGSTPLHF,TGTGCCAGCAGTTTGGGGGGGAGCACGCCCCTCCACTTT